This passage covers 9 T cell receptor beta chains from one sample sequenced in a study of T cell clonality in common variable immunodeficiency. Their antigens remain unidentified. TCRdb's copy holds only in-frame clones and misses some; the assay was immunoSEQ multiplex PCR. The sample has roughly 34,000 clones, none seen only once. Study-level results: Reportedly, TCR beta sequences from common variable immunodeficiency showed fewer deletions and N-nucleotide insertions.

What was sequenced was peripheral blood mononuclear cells. These receptors all come from a human donor with common variable immunodeficiency.

Turning to this clone: The read ends 3 residues shy of where the CDR3 ends; the end is completed using the germline J gene. The chain links TRBV6-1 to TRBJ2-5, with TRBD2 matching over 8 bases. J was trimmed by 3 bases and V by 2 bases; bases with no gene match: 8. Per germline, CDR1 MNHNS and CDR2 SASEGT. The CDR3 contains 16 residues. CDR3 region: CASSEISTSVEETQYF. The part of the CDR3 DNA that was read is TGTGCCAGCAGTGAAATTTCGACTAGCGTGGAAGAGACC.

The sample holds many counts of this clone. The missing CDR3 end, 3 residues past where the read stops, is filled in from the germline J gene. This chain connects TRBV7-2 to TRBJ2-3; 7 bases agree with TRBD2. CDR3 length equals 14 residues. V dropped 2 bases and J dropped 6; count of bases not matched to a gene: 5. CDR1 is SGHTA and CDR2 is FQGNSA in the germline V gene. CDR3 sequence: CASSLPSGLDTQYF. The DNA read from the CDR3 is TGTGCCAGCAGCTTACCTAGCGGCCTCGATACG.

This clone was seen a handful of times. The read terminates 3 residues before the CDR3 end, so the remaining end is supplied by the germline J gene. The V call is TRBV18, the J call TRBJ2-7; TRBD1 matches 9 bases. Trimming took 4 bases from V and 1 from J; bases not matched to a gene: 5. This CDR3 is built from 15 residues. CDR1 and CDR2 (germline): KGHSH, LQKENI. CDR3 amino acids: CASSRPGQGSYEQYF. Incomplete CDR3 DNA: TGTGCCAGCTCACGACCGGGACAGGGATCCTACGAG.

This clone appeared many times. The read ends 3 residues early relative to the CDR3; the germline J gene fills the gap. J is TRBJ1-4 and V is TRBV7-2, with no clear D. CDR1 is SGHTA and CDR2 is FQGNSA in the germline V gene. Deletions cut 2 bases from V and 5 bases from J, with 6 bases between. The CDR3 has 13 residues. CDR3 residues: CASSLLQNEKLFF. Incomplete CDR3 DNA: TGTGCCAGCAGCTTATTACAAAATGAAAAA. The full variable domain, with the rest looked up from reference TRBV7-2 and TRBJ1-4, is GAGVSQSPSNKVTEKGKDVELRCDPISGHTALYWYRQSLGQGLEFLIYFQGNSAPDKSGLPSDRFSAERTGGSVSTLTIQRTQQEDSAVYLCASSLLQNEKLFFGSGTQLSVL.

As concerns this clone: This likely came from a read error, as a far larger clone is one base away. The read comes to an end 3 residues before the CDR3 does, leaving the germline J gene to fill in the end. The chain combines TRBV11-3 with TRBJ2-7; D call uncertain. The CDR3 is 12 amino acids. Trimming removed 3 bases from V and 2 bases from J, with 5 bases in between. The germline V gene encodes CDR1 SGHNT and CDR2 YENEEA. CDR3 DNA (partial): TGTGCCAGCAGCTTCCAGACCTACGAG. As protein: CASSFQTYE. The full CDR3 sequence reads CASSFQTYEQYF. The full variable domain, completed using reference TRBV11-3 and TRBJ2-7, is EAGVVQSPRYKIIEKKQPVAFWCNPISGHNTLYWYLQNLGQGPELLIRYENEEAVDDSQLPKDRFSAERLKGVDSTLKIQPAELGDSAVYLCASSFQTYEQYFGPGTRLTVT.

The CDR3 spells CASRQGKNTEAFF. The DNA read from the CDR3 is TGTGCCAGTCGCCAGGGGAAGAACACTGAA. This chain connects TRBV18 to TRBJ1-1, with D tentatively TRBD1 (6 bases). The read falls 3 residues short of the CDR3 end, and the missing part is taken from the germline J gene. In germline, CDR1 is KGHSH, CDR2 LQKENI. The CDR3 extends over 13 amino acids. Trimming cost V 9 bases and J 1 base, with 12 bases left between them.

A remark on this clone: The CDR3 extends 3 residues past the end of the read, so its final part is completed from the germline J gene. V is TRBV7-2 and J is TRBJ1-5; TRBD1 might be the D (5 bases). Germline CDR1 reads SGHTA; CDR2 reads FQGNSA. V lost 5 bases and J lost 6, with 14 bases in between. CDR3 length: 14 amino acids. CDR3 in amino acids: CASSRTNFGQPQHF. CDR3 DNA, as far as it was read: TGTGCCAGCAGCCGGACAAATTTCGGTCAGCCC.

This clone was seen at least ten times. The read ends 3 residues before the CDR3 terminus; that terminus is restored from the germline J gene. The rearrangement joins TRBV28 to TRBJ2-3, with D possibly TRBD1 on 6 matching bases. The CDR3 loop spans 14 amino acids. Trimming took 6 bases from V and 0 from J, leaving 10 bases between them. CDR1 and CDR2 (germline): MDHEN, SYDVKM. The CDR3 DNA, read in part, is TGTGCCAGCAGGCCCGGGACAAGCACAGATACG. Amino acid sequence: CASRPGTSTDT. The entire CDR3 is CASRPGTSTDTQYF.

In its sample, this clone was seen a few times. The read comes to an end 3 residues before the CDR3 does, leaving the germline J gene to fill in the end. The rearrangement links TRBV11-1 to TRBJ2-6; perhaps TRBD2 as D (6 bases). This CDR3 has 15 amino acids. The germline V and J ends were trimmed by 7 bases and 2 bases, with 12 bases remaining between them. CDR1 and CDR2 (germline): SGHAT, FQDESV (reference sequence). The CDR3 loop is CASTAGLTGANVLTF. The sequenced part of the CDR3 DNA is TGTGCCAGCACCGCGGGGCTCACTGGGGCCAACGTC.